This T cell receptor beta chain was retrieved from a study of T-cell reconstitution after alpha-beta-depleted transplantation in children. Study conclusions and caveats: From surviving recipient T cells and thymic progenitors came the high day-60 TCRbeta diversity observed in some patients. By one year post-transplant, T-cell counts and diversity largely arose from T cells that were newly produced. Alpha-beta T cells about two months after transplant reportedly derived from several hundred expanded graft clones.

Notes on this clonotype: The target antigen is unknown.

Preparation of the TCRbeta library involved a method that used unique molecular identifiers. Each CDR3 protein gets one entry after TCRdb re-called the PCR reads with MiXCR. The sample yields a few hundred thousand distinct CDR3 sequences, roughly a quarter seen once. Germline lookup yields CDR1 SGHDT and CDR2 YYEEEE. The CDR3 sequence is 15 residues long. J was trimmed by 4 bases and V by 3 bases; bases with no gene match: 4. Source: PBMCs, taken before TCRalphabeta/CD19-depleted stem cell transplant. The TCR sequence derives from a boy in the first two years of life with Wiskott-Aldrich syndrome, due to receive a stem cell transplant. The genes are TRBV5-6 and TRBJ2-5; 12 bases agree with TRBD2. CDR3 sequence: CASSSPGLAGETQYF. In DNA form, the CDR3 reads TGTGCCAGCAGCTCGCCGGGACTAGCGGGAGAGACCCAGTACTTC.